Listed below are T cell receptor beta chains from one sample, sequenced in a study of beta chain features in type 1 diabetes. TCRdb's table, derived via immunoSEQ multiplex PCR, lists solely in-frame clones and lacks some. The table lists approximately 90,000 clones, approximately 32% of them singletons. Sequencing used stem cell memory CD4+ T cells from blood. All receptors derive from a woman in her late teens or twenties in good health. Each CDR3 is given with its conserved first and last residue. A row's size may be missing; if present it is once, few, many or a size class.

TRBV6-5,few,CASSYRGQGLNTEAFF
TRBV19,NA,CASSTTGGSYEQYF
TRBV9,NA,CASSVTSGSKGELFF
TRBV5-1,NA,CASSLKGSDTGELFF
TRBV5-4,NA,CATIRRLAGKETQYF
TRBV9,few,CASSQVSGPLYNEQFF
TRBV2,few,CASSEAAGGLFTDTQYF
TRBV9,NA,CASGALLADNEQFF
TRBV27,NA,CASSSRLHAGYTF
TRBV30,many,CAWSTSNIQYF